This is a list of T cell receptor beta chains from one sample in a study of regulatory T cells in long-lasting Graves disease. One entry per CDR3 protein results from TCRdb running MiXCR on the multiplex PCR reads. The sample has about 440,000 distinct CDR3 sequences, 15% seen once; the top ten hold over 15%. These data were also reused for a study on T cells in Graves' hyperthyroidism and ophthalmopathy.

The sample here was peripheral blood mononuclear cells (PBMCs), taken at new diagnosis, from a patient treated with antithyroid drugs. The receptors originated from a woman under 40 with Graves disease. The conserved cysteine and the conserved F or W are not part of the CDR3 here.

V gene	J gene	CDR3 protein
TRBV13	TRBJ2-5	ASSLGRRTSQETQY
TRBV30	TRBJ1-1	AWGPGENTEAF
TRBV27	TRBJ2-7	ASSKQGNSYEQY
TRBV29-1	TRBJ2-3	SVGPGTSRRTDTQY
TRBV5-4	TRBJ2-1	ASSLGPSGNNEQF
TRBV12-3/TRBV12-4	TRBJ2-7	ASSLGGGAGEAYEQY
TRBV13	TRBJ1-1	ASSLGQSHEAF
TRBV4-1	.	ASSRLARIETQY
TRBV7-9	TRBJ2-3	ASSFIEGHTDTQY
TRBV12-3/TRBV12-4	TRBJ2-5	ASNPTGGGETQY
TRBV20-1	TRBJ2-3	SARDLGDLSTDTQY
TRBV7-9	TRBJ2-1	ASSVSQGLGNNEQF
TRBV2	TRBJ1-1	ASSGGHEIRAF
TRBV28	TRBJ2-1	ASRGTATYNEQF
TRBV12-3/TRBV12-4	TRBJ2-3	ASSLRRTGTDTQY
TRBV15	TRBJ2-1	ATSRDPGSKSQF
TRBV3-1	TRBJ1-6	VSSQDPDRVRSPLH
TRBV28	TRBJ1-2	ASTLGLSYGYT
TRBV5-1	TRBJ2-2	ASSSPEDDTGELF
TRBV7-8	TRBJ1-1	ASSLRETYTEAF
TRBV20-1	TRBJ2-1	SARIDRGSVRRFYNEQF
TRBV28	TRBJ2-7	AAAGTPTYEQY
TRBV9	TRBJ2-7	ASSVGPWLPYEQY
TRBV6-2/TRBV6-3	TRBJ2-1	ASRIAAYNEQF
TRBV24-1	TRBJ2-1	ATSEYRGDEQF
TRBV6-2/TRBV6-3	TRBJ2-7	ASSYNGGEGEQY